The 8 T cell receptor beta chains given below trace back to one sample, sequenced in a study of T-cell memory formation after mild COVID-19. TCRdb passed the 5' RACE reads through MiXCR, listing each CDR3 protein once. Seen here are under 150,000 distinct CDR3 sequences, around a fifth observed once, and the top ten hold roughly two fifths. The specimen sequenced was PBMCs or a T cell subset sorted from them (not recorded which). The receptors here all came from a man aged 18 to 30 who had mild COVID-19 (a few samples of this study predate the infection). Cell type and time point are not known.

This clonotype was observed a handful of times. The rearrangement uses TRBV11-2 and TRBJ1-6; 7 bases are shared with TRBD1. The germline CDR1 and CDR2 sequences are SGHAT and FQNNGV. V was clipped by 7 bases and J by 5 bases; unmatched bases: 2. The CDR3 is 13 amino acids. The CDR3 loop reads CASTGTDNSPLHF. As DNA, the CDR3 is TGTGCCAGCACCGGGACAGATAATTCACCCCTCCACTTT.

The J gene is TRBJ2-3, the V gene TRBV4-2, with D perhaps matching TRBD1 or TRBD2 (6 bases each). This CDR3 has 14 residues. The germline V gene encodes CDR1 LGHNA and CDR2 YNFKEQ. V was shortened by 1 base and J by 3 bases, with 8 bases between the two germline ends. The CDR3 sequence: CASSQGGATDTQYF. CDR3 nucleotide sequence: TGTGCCAGCAGCCAAGGGGGGGCGACAGATACGCAGTATTTT.

This clonotype has only a few counts. The chain employs TRBV20-1 and TRBJ2-1; D possibly corresponds to TRBD2 (6 bases). This CDR3 spans 14 amino acids. Germline V gene data show CDR1 as DFQATT and CDR2 as SNEGSKA (reference sequence). V was shortened by 6 bases and J by 4 bases, with 16 bases between the two germline ends. The CDR3 loop reads CSAIKAGEYNEQFF. The DNA for the CDR3 is TGCAGTGCCATCAAAGCGGGCGAATACAATGAGCAGTTCTTC.

V gene TRBV19 combines with J gene TRBJ1-2; possible D gene TRBD1, 6 bases. The V gene's germline CDR1 is LNHDA and CDR2 SQIVND (reference sequence). The CDR3 loop spans 17 amino acids. Deletions cut 3 bases from V and 0 bases from J, with 17 bases between. Here the CDR3 DNA reads TGTGCCAGTAGTATTGGGGGGCTGACACTTCCTAACTATGGCTACACCTTC. Protein product: CASSIGGLTLPNYGYTF.

This clonotype was seen more than once but under ten times. V usage is TRBV20-1 and J usage is TRBJ2-7, with 7 positions matching TRBD1. CDR1 is DFQATT and CDR2 is SNEGSKA in the germline V gene (reference sequence). Trimming took 1 base from V and 2 from J; bases not matched to a gene: 2. The CDR3 consists of 13 residues. DNA of the CDR3: TGCAGTGCTAGAGGACAGGGAACCTACGAGCAGTACGTC. This gives the protein CSARGQGTYEQYV.

The V gene is TRBV7-8, the J gene TRBJ1-1; 9 nucleotides match TRBD1. V was clipped by 4 bases and J by 8 bases; unmatched bases: 2. The CDR3 runs to 12 residues. The V gene's germline CDR1 is SGHVS and CDR2 FQNEAQ. CDR3 nucleotide sequence: TGTGCCAGCAGCTCGGGACAGGGAGAAGCTTTCTTT. Amino acids: CASSSGQGEAFF.

This clonotype was counted between two and nine times. This rearrangement joins TRBV29-1 to TRBJ2-1; D is perhaps TRBD1 or TRBD2 (5 bases each). V was pared by 0 bases and J by 9 bases, with 9 bases between. The CDR3 is 12 residues long. Per germline, CDR1 SQVTM and CDR2 ANQGSEA. The CDR3 sequence is CSVEDPGTEQFF. In nucleotides, the CDR3 is TGCAGCGTTGAAGATCCGGGGACTGAGCAGTTCTTC.

This clonotype was picked up a small number of times. V usage is TRBV20-1 and J usage is TRBJ1-2; TRBD1 might be the D (5 bases). The CDR3 is 16 residues long. The germline V gene has CDR1 DFQATT and CDR2 SNEGSKA (reference sequence). V was shortened by 0 bases and J by 8 bases, with 22 bases between the two germline ends. The DNA for the CDR3 is TGCAGTGCTAGAGATCGCTTGACAGAATCCGCTCGGGGCTACACCTTC. Its translation: CSARDRLTESARGYTF.